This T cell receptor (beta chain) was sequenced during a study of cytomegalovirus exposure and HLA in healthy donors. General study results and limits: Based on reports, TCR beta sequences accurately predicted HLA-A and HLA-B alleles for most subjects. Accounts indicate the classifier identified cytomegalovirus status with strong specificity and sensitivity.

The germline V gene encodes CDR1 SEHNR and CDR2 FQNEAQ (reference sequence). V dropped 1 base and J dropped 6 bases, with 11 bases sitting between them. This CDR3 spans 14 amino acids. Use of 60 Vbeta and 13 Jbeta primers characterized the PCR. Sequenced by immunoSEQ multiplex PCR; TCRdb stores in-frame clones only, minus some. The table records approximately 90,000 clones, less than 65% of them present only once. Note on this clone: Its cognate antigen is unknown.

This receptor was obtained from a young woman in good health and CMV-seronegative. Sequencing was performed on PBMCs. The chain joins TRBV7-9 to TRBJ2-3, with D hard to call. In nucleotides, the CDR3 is TGTGCCAGCAGCTTAGTCGCCGGTTGGGATACGCAGTATTTT. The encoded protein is CASSLVAGWDTQYF.